One sample yielded the 19 T cell receptor beta chains listed below, sequenced in a study of cytomegalovirus exposure and HLA in healthy donors. Primers for the PCR totalled 60 Vbeta and 13 Jbeta. The assay was immunoSEQ multiplex PCR, and TCRdb's table has in-frame clones only and misses some. The sample has about 140,000 clones; roughly 79% are singletons. The source material was PBMCs. These receptors were obtained from a woman in her forties in good health and CMV-seronegative.

The chain links TRBV6-6 to TRBJ2-7, with 8 bases identical to TRBD2. Germline V gene lookup returns CDR1 MNHNY and CDR2 SVGAGI (reference sequence). V shed 5 bases and J 2 bases; nucleotides not matched to a gene: 11. The CDR3 is made up of 16 amino acids. CDR3 amino acids: CASSTLSGKLPYEQYF. The CDR3 nucleotides are TGTGCCAGCAGTACACTTAGCGGGAAGCTCCCCTACGAGCAGTACTTC.

This clone was picked up one time. The gene calls are TRBV2 and TRBJ2-7, with D possibly matching TRBD1 (6 bases). Trimming shortened V by 7 bases and J by 3 bases, and 16 bases separated the two germline ends. CDR3 size: 14 residues. Germline values: CDR1 SNHLY, CDR2 FYNNEI. The CDR3 coding sequence is TGTGCCAGCACTCAGGACGGGACAATCTACGAGCAGTACTTC. Protein product: CASTQDGTIYEQYF.

The rearrangement uses TRBV5-4 and TRBJ2-5, with D perhaps matching TRBD2 (5 bases). Trimming shortened V by 2 bases and J by 2 bases, and 13 bases separated the two germline ends. The V gene's germline CDR1 is SGHNT and CDR2 YYREEE (reference sequence). The length of the CDR3 is 15 residues. CDR3: CASSLPAELQETQYF. The CDR3, as DNA: TGTGCCAGCAGCTTACCAGCGGAGTTACAAGAGACCCAGTACTTC.

The chain has TRBV5-1 and TRBJ2-3, with D tentatively TRBD2 (5 bases). V was pared by 2 bases and J by 6 bases, with 13 bases between. This CDR3 comprises 14 residues. Germline loops: CDR1 SGHRS, CDR2 YFSETQ. This CDR3 is CASSFSKGEDTQYF. DNA of the CDR3: TGCGCCAGCAGCTTCTCCAAGGGAGAGGATACGCAGTATTTT.

This chain connects TRBV28 to TRBJ2-7, with TRBD2 identical over 10 bases. The CDR3 runs to 15 residues. Germline loops: CDR1 MDHEN, CDR2 SYDVKM. The J segment lost 3 bases and the V segment lost 5 bases, leaving 7 bases of the junction unmatched. CDR3 DNA sequence: TGTGCCAGCAGTGCCCCTCCTAGCGGGAGCTACGAGCAGTACTTC. As protein: CASSAPPSGSYEQYF.

Regarding this clone: At one of its ends the junction is not consistent with the germline gene, which may arise from a read error. The chain combines TRBV19 with TRBJ2-4; D is perhaps TRBD2 (5 bases). The CDR3 loop spans 14 amino acids. Germline lookup yields CDR1 LNHDA and CDR2 SQIVND (reference sequence). The CDR3: CAGSIRGTKNIQYF. In DNA form, the CDR3 reads TGTGCCGGTAGTATTCGGGGAACCAAAAACATTCAGTACTTC. Full variable domain (rest looked up from reference TRBV19 and TRBJ2-4): DGGITQSPKYLFRKEGQNVTLSCEQNLNHDAMYWYRQDPGQGLRLIYYSQIVNDFQKGDIAEGYSVSREKKESFPLTVTSAQKNPTAFYLCAGSIRGTKNIQYFGAGTRLSVL.

This clone was seen a single time. This rearrangement joins TRBV28 to TRBJ2-1; D possibly corresponds to TRBD1 (6 bases). Looked up from germline, CDR1 is MDHEN and CDR2 is SYDVKM. V lost 7 bases, J lost 7 bases, and 14 bases lay in between. This CDR3 region has 13 residues. CDR3 sequence (DNA): TGTGCCAGCACCACAGGGTATCTGAATGAGCAGTTCTTC. It codes for CASTTGYLNEQFF.

The J gene is TRBJ1-1, the V gene TRBV19; TRBD1 aligns across 10 bases. Trimming at V came to 3 bases and at J to 5 bases, leaving 15 bases not matched to a gene. Germline lookup yields CDR1 LNHDA and CDR2 SQIVND (reference sequence). The CDR3 length is 18 residues. The CDR3 reads CASSMVPGTGERKTEAFF. CDR3 nucleotides: TGTGCCAGTAGTATGGTCCCCGGGACAGGGGAAAGGAAAACTGAAGCTTTCTTT.

The chain combines TRBV7-2 with TRBJ2-7; D remains ambiguous. Germline V gives CDR1 SGHTA, CDR2 FQGNSA. The CDR3 is 11 residues long. V was shortened by 5 bases and J by 3 bases, with 5 bases between the two germline ends. CDR3 amino acids: CASSRNYEQYF. In DNA form, the CDR3 reads TGTGCCAGCAGCCGTAACTACGAGCAGTACTTC.

This chain joins TRBV28 and TRBJ1-1; no reliable D call. Trimming removed 3 bases at V and 12 bases at J, with 8 bases between. There are 10 residues in the CDR3. Per the germline V gene, CDR1 is MDHEN and CDR2 is SYDVKM. CDR3 sequence reads: CASSLEAPFF. The CDR3 DNA sequence: TGTGCCAGCAGTTTGGAGGCCCCTTTCTTT.

The chain joins TRBV4-3 to TRBJ2-5, with 15 bases matching TRBD2. The J call may be faulty, since TRBJ2-7 better matches the DNA end. The germline CDR1 and CDR2 sequences are LGHNA and YSLEER. The CDR3 consists of 17 residues. CDR3 DNA: TGCGCCAGCAGCCAAAACCCGGGACTAGCGGGAGGATACGAGCAGTACTTC. Translated, it gives CASSQNPGLAGGYEQYF.

The rearrangement links TRBV11-2 to TRBJ1-5, with 12 bases matching TRBD1. This CDR3 comprises 14 residues. V was clipped by 5 bases and J by 7 bases; unmatched bases: 3. CDR1 is SGHAT, CDR2 FQNNGV, per germline. The CDR3 reads CASSPGTGGQPQHF. The CDR3 bases are TGTGCCAGCAGCCCCGGGACAGGGGGCCAGCCCCAGCATTTT.

The chain uses TRBV29-1 and TRBJ2-1; perhaps TRBD2 as D (5 bases). The V and J ends lost 4 bases and 9 bases respectively, with 22 bases between them. Germline lookup yields CDR1 SQVTM and CDR2 ANQGSEA. The CDR3 consists of 15 residues. The CDR3 spells CSVASSRTVTGEQFF. The CDR3 bases are TGCAGCGTTGCCTCTAGCCGGACGGTAACGGGTGAGCAGTTCTTC.

The chain's CDR3 is CASSSGTYQETQYF. DNA for the CDR3: TGCGCCAGCAGCTCCGGGACATACCAAGAGACCCAGTACTTC. This chain joins TRBV5-1 and TRBJ2-5; TRBD1 might be the D (6 bases). Germline assignment: CDR1 SGHRS and CDR2 YFSETQ. The length of the CDR3 is 14 residues. V was shortened by 3 bases and J by 0 bases, with 9 bases between the two germline ends.

The chain uses TRBV29-1 and TRBJ2-7, with D unresolved. Germline V gene lookup returns CDR1 SQVTM and CDR2 ANQGSEA. The V end was cut by 4 bases, the J end by 5 bases, with 6 bases between. This CDR3 spans 10 amino acids. Here the CDR3 DNA reads TGCAGCGTTGTGGGCAACGAGCAGTACTTC. Its protein product is CSVVGNEQYF.

This clone was picked up a small number of times. CDR3 DNA: TGTGCCAGTAGTATAGTAGGGACAGGCCCCTACGAGCAGTACTTC. Translated: CASSIVGTGPYEQYF. The rearrangement joins TRBV19 to TRBJ2-7; 8 positions agree with TRBD1. CDR1 and CDR2 (germline): LNHDA, SQIVND (reference sequence). The CDR3 length is 15 residues. The ends lost 1 base at V and 2 bases at J; junction bases unmatched: 4.

V and J are TRBV28 and TRBJ2-7; D is perhaps TRBD2 (5 bases). Germline assignment: CDR1 MDHEN and CDR2 SYDVKM. V dropped 6 bases and J dropped 4 bases, with 19 bases sitting between them. The CDR3 extends over 15 amino acids. The DNA for the CDR3 is TGTGCCAGCAGGCTCGACTATAGTATGGTGTACGAGCAGTACTTC. Translating it yields CASRLDYSMVYEQYF.

The chain links TRBV4-1 to TRBJ1-3; D is ambiguous. CDR3 length: 14 residues. Germline V lookup: CDR1 MGHRA, CDR2 YSYEKL. With 2 bases removed from V and 0 bases from J, the gap between germline ends came to 5 bases. As DNA, the CDR3 is TGCGCCAGCAGCCAACGGGACTCTGGAAACACCATATATTTT. Protein sequence: CASSQRDSGNTIYF.

The chain combines TRBV4-2 with TRBJ2-2; TRBD2 agrees at 11 bases. From germline, CDR1 is LGHNA and CDR2 YNFKEQ. J lost 7 bases, V lost 2 bases, and 6 bases had no gene match. The CDR3 extends over 16 amino acids. The CDR3 protein is CASSQRGTSGDGELFF. DNA of the CDR3: TGTGCCAGCAGCCAACGAGGGACTAGCGGCGACGGGGAGCTGTTTTTT.